This T cell receptor (beta chain) is from a study of beta chain features in type 1 diabetes. Stem cell-like memory, regulatory, central memory and naive CD4+ cells were sorted via CD45RO/CCR7/CD25/CD127/CD95/CD27. Sorted populations all had greater than 95% purity. Germline CDR1 MGHDK, CDR2 SYGVNS. Trimming cost V 2 bases and J 0 bases, with 11 bases left between them. The CDR3 is 15 amino acids. Only a few counts were recorded for this clone. The antigen remains undetermined. Study-wide points: Naive, central memory and Treg TCRB repertoires seemed to resemble each other more closely in patients than they did in healthy donors.

Expressed TCRB transcripts were sequenced because the isolated RNA had all been reverse transcribed beforehand. TCRdb's copy holds only in-frame clones and misses some; the assay was immunoSEQ multiplex PCR. The sample lists over 350,000 clones, roughly 16% occurring once. Sequencing was done on a sample of naive CD4+ T cells from blood. The receptor was derived from a woman between 18 and 30 years old in good health. The chain couples TRBV25-1 to TRBJ2-7; possibly TRBD2 for D (5 bases). CDR3 sequence (DNA): TGTGCCAGCAGTGAAGGGAGCGGCCGCTCCTACGAGCAGTACTTC. Translation: CASSEGSGRSYEQYF.